The rows below give T cell receptor beta chains drawn from one sample of a study of shared clonotypes between healthy human individuals. Assay used: immunoSEQ multiplex PCR; TCRdb lists only in-frame clones, some missing. The data show over a million clones, approximately 80% seen once. The sequencing sample was made of memory CD4+ T cells from PBMCs. Receptor source: a man between 18 and 35 years old in good health. Some clones in this sample may be carry-over from other donors' samples. Each CDR3 is given with its conserved first and last residue. A D gene is named only where the DNA matches it firmly. A clone size is listed for some rows: how often the clone was seen (once, few, many), or a class if it is expanded.

>TRBJ2-7|many|-|TRBV21-1|18
TGTGCCAGCAGCAAAGGAATTAGTAGTAGTCTGGCCCCCTACGAGCAGTACTTC
CASSKGISSSLAPYEQYF
>TRBJ2-3|-|TRBD1|TRBV16|15
TGTGCCAGCAGCCAAGGCAGGGGGAGCACAGATACGCAGTATTTT
CASSQGRGSTDTQYF
>TRBJ2-7|-|TRBD2|TRBV9|16
TGTGCCAGCAGCCCCACCGGCGGGAGGGCCGGGATCGAGCAGTACTTC
CASSPTGGRAGIEQYF
>TRBJ1-6|once|-|TRBV7-3|14
TGTGCCAGCAGCCCCCGAGGCTCTAATTCACCCCTCCACTTT
CASSPRGSNSPLHF
>TRBJ2-2|-|-|TRBV15|15
TGTGCCACCAGCAGCGCCTTGGCGGCCACCGGGGAGCTGTTTTTT
CATSSALAATGELFF
>TRBJ2-7|-|-|TRBV7-8|16
TGTGCCAGCAGCTTAGAGGGAGCAGGGCACTCCTACGAGCAGTACTTC
CASSLEGAGHSYEQYF
>TRBJ1-5|-|-|TRBV28|15
TGTGCCAGCAAGGGCGGCGGGGTTGGCAATCAGCCCCAGCATTTT
CASKGGGVGNQPQHF
>TRBJ1-1|few|-|TRBV5-4|13
TGTGCCAACTACCTTAGGGGGTCCACTGAAGCTTTCTTT
CANYLRGSTEAFF
>TRBJ2-5|-|-|TRBV27|16
TGTGCCAGCAGTTTTTCAAGGGACTCCCAAGGGGAGACCCAGTACTTC
CASSFSRDSQGETQYF
>TRBJ2-5|many|-|TRBV7-9|16
TGTGCCAGCAGCTTAGGTCGACAGACAAGAGTCGGGACCCAGTACTTC
CASSLGRQTRVGTQYF
>TRBJ1-2|-|-|TRBV5-1|13
TGCGCCAGCAGCGAGGAGGGGGGTCCCGGCTACACCTTC
CASSEEGGPGYTF
>TRBJ1-2|-|-|TRBV19|15
TGTGCCAGTGGTTTCGGATGGGGGGACCCCTATGGCTACACCTTC
CASGFGWGDPYGYTF
>TRBJ1-5|many|-|TRBV5-8|12
TGTGCCAGCAGCACTTCTACTCAGCCCCAGCATTTT
CASSTSTQPQHF
>TRBJ2-2|many|TRBD2|TRBV6-5|15
TGTGCCAGCAGTGGGAGGAGCGGGAGGCCCGGGGAGCTGTTTTTT
CASSGRSGRPGELFF
>TRBJ2-3|-|TRBD1|TRBV19|15
TGTGCCAGTAGGACAGGGGGCGCGGGCACAGATACGCAGTATTTT
CASRTGGAGTDTQYF
>TRBJ2-3|once|-|TRBV4-1|17
TGCGCCAGCAGCCAGGCACCGGGAATCTCGGGGTCAGATACGCAGTATTTT
CASSQAPGISGSDTQYF
>TRBJ2-1|few|-|TRBV7-7|13
TGTGCCAGCAGCGAACTAGGCCACAATGAGCAGTTCTTC
CASSELGHNEQFF
>TRBJ2-3|once|TRBD2|TRBV29-1|16
TGCAGTGCACCTACCCAGAGCGGGGGACGGGGAGATACGCAGTATTTT
CSAPTQSGGRGDTQYF
>TRBJ1-2|many|-|TRBV5-1|14
TGCGCCAGCAGCTTGGGAGCTTCGGGGGATGGCTACACCTTC
CASSLGASGDGYTF
>TRBJ2-7|-|TRBD1|TRBV28|15
TGTGCCAGCAGTCCCCCGGACAGGGAGGCCTACGAGCAGTACTTC
CASSPPDREAYEQYF
>TRBJ2-3|-|-|TRBV29-1|14
TGCAGCGTTGAGAGAGGGGCGCCGACAGATACGCAGTATTTT
CSVERGAPTDTQYF
>TRBJ2-7|once|-|TRBV5-5|15
TGTGCCAGCAGCCGGCCGGGGGCTGACTCCTACGAGCAGTACTTC
CASSRPGADSYEQYF
>TRBJ2-3|-|-|TRBV5-4|12
TGTGCCAGCAGCTCGGGTGGAGATACGCAGTATTTT
CASSSGGDTQYF